The sequence of this T cell receptor (beta chain) was determined in a study of blood T cell repertoires in COVID-19. Study overall: Researchers got acute and convalescent COVID-19 samples from the United States, Italy and Spain. Sources were T cells, B-cell-depleted T cells, or PBMCs; the material itself was cDNA or gDNA.

Per the original methods: How many nucleated cells were present was estimated from reference gene primer amplification. Sequencing used immunoSEQ multiplex PCR; TCRdb keeps in-frame clones, though not all of them. That table gives V, J and clone size, and the DNA gave D and trimming. The sample has approximately 120,000 clones, 79% seen once; the top ten hold around 37%. CDR3 length equals 13 residues. V was clipped by 3 bases and J by 3 bases, with 8 bases between them. From germline, CDR1 is LGHNA and CDR2 YNFKEQ. The receptor was isolated from a middle-aged man with active or convalescent COVID-19. The sample was peripheral blood. V gene TRBV4-2 combines with J gene TRBJ2-5; D call uncertain. The CDR3 bases are TGTGCCAGCAGCCACCGACTTGAAGAGACCCAGTACTTC. This gives the protein CASSHRLEETQYF.